Included here is one T cell receptor (beta chain) sequence, with context. Germline V gene lookup returns CDR1 SQVTM and CDR2 ANQGSEA. V lost 6 bases and J lost 2, with 17 bases in between. There are 14 residues in the CDR3. The treatment here: 15 to 20 received Ad26.COV2.S at low or high dose, single or two shots; several received placebo; per-sample allocation not given. Collection of the samples took place on day 63 after the first injection of vaccine or placebo. At a Boston site, the person donating was an adult of 18-55 years. These data come from a study of Ad26.COV2.S vaccination and SARS-CoV-2 variants. Profiled with immunoSEQ multiplex PCR; TCRdb holds only in-frame clones, not every one. The sample lists about 440,000 clones; about nine tenths were seen once.

The chain links TRBV29-1 to TRBJ2-7, with D hard to call. The specimen comprised peripheral blood, sampled in a trial of Ad26.COV2.S vaccine versus placebo. This sequence was found in a person between 18 and 60 years old who received the Ad26.COV2.S COVID-19 vaccine or a placebo. CDR3 nucleotide sequence: TGCAGCGTCCTGAAGACGGGTGGTACCTACGAGCAGTACTTC. It translates to CSVLKTGGTYEQYF.